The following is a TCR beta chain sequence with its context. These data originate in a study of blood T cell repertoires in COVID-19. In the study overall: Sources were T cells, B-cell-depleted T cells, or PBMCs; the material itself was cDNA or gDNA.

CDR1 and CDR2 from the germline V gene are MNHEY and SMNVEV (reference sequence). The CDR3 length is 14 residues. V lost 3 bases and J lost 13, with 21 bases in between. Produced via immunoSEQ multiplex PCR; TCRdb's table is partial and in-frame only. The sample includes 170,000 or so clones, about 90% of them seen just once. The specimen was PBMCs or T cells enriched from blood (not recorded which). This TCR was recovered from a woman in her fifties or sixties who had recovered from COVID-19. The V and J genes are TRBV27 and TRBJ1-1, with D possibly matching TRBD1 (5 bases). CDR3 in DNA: TGTGCCAGCAGTTTTCGCGATCTGTCCAGGGTTGTTTTCTTT. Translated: CASSFRDLSRVVFF.